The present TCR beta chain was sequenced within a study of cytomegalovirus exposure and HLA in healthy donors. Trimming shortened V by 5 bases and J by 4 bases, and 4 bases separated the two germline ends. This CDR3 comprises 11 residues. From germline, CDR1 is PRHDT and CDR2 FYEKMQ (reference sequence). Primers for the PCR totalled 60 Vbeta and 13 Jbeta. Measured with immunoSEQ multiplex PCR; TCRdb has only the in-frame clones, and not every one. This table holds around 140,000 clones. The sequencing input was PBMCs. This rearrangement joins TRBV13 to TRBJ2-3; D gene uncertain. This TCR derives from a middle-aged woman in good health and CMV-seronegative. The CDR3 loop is CASSSADTQYF. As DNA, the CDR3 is TGTGCCAGCAGCAGCGCAGATACGCAGTATTTT.